This is a list of T cell receptor beta chains from one sample in a study of shared clonotypes between healthy human individuals. TCRdb's copy holds only in-frame clones and misses some; the assay was immunoSEQ multiplex PCR. In the table there are 190,000 or so clones, about 93% of which are singletons. The sequenced material came from naive CD4+ T cells sorted from blood. These receptors all stem from a woman aged 25 to 39 in good health. The conserved cysteine and the conserved F or W are not part of the CDR3 here. Fields, in order: J gene, V gene, CDR3 protein.

j_call: TRBJ2-7; v_call: TRBV5-6; cdr3_aa: ASSLWPGASYEQY
j_call: TRBJ2-7; v_call: TRBV5-5; cdr3_aa: ASSLVDRVNEQY
j_call: TRBJ2-1; v_call: TRBV27; cdr3_aa: ASSSLGTGQNEQF
j_call: TRBJ1-2; v_call: TRBV28; cdr3_aa: ASSLYRNSYGYT
j_call: TRBJ2-5; v_call: TRBV28; cdr3_aa: ASSFSGTGRETQY
j_call: TRBJ1-5; v_call: TRBV11-2; cdr3_aa: ASSPTTGVNQPQH
j_call: TRBJ1-2; v_call: TRBV28; cdr3_aa: ASSFKYGYT
j_call: TRBJ2-3; v_call: TRBV9; cdr3_aa: ASSPEGDTQY
j_call: TRBJ1-5; v_call: TRBV19; cdr3_aa: ASSIDLGAQPQH
j_call: TRBJ2-7; v_call: TRBV4-1; cdr3_aa: ASSQVGNEQY
j_call: TRBJ2-7; v_call: TRBV30; cdr3_aa: AWSVTGLGPSYEQY
j_call: TRBJ2-1; v_call: TRBV28; cdr3_aa: ASSFQIGEQF
j_call: TRBJ2-3; v_call: TRBV5-6; cdr3_aa: ASSLEFGEDTQY
j_call: TRBJ2-2; v_call: TRBV6-6; cdr3_aa: ASSNRAHNTGELF
j_call: TRBJ1-1; v_call: TRBV28; cdr3_aa: ASRPQVNTEAF
j_call: .; v_call: TRBV7-2; cdr3_aa: ASSQAGTRTYEQY
j_call: TRBJ2-1; v_call: TRBV6-5; cdr3_aa: ASSRTRNNEQF
j_call: TRBJ1-4; v_call: TRBV6-5; cdr3_aa: ASSYVGQGGEKLF
j_call: TRBJ2-6; v_call: TRBV23-1; cdr3_aa: ASSQSNGMEGANVLT
j_call: TRBJ2-1; v_call: TRBV5-1; cdr3_aa: ASIPSGTDYNEQF
j_call: TRBJ2-7; v_call: TRBV28; cdr3_aa: ASIGTVYEQY
j_call: TRBJ2-1; v_call: TRBV29-1; cdr3_aa: SVDEGPRDEQF
j_call: TRBJ2-7; v_call: TRBV4-1; cdr3_aa: ASSQEASVWYEQY
j_call: TRBJ1-3; v_call: TRBV11-2; cdr3_aa: ASSLLGQGNTIY
j_call: TRBJ1-6; v_call: TRBV2; cdr3_aa: ASGNGQGRNSPLH
j_call: .; v_call: TRBV19; cdr3_aa: ATSGGRVYEQY
j_call: TRBJ1-2; v_call: TRBV18; cdr3_aa: ASSRQGTGDYGYT